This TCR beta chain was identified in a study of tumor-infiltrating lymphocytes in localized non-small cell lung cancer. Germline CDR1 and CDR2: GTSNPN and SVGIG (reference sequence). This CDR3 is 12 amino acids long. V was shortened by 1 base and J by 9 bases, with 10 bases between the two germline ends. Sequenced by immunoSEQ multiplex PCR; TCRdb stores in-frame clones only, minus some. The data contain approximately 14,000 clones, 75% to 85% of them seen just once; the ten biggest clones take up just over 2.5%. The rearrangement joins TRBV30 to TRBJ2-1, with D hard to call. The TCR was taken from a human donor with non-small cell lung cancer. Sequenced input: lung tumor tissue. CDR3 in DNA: TGTGCCTGGAGTGGGGGATGGGCTGAGCAGTTCTTC. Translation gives CAWSGGWAEQFF.